This T cell receptor (beta chain) was captured by sequencing in a study of OX40 agonist ivuxolimab in advanced cancers. Background on the study: The patients got ivuxolimab, which is an agonistic anti-OX40 (CD134) antibody. Study conclusions and caveats: With doses of 0.1-3.0 mg/kg, partial responders showed among the lowest clonal expansion. The study found that CD8+ T cells averaged more expanded clones than CD4+.

Worth noting for this clone: Its antigen is as yet unknown.

Only in-frame clones appear in the TCRdb table, and some are missing; sequencing was by immunoSEQ multiplex PCR. The sample lists fewer than 120,000 clones, roughly nine tenths seen once, with about 0.25% in the top ten. Trimming removed 7 bases from V and 1 base from J; junction bases left unmatched: 6. The CDR3 runs to 15 residues. Germline values: CDR1 LNHDA, CDR2 SQIVND (reference sequence). V and J are TRBV19 and TRBJ1-1; 10 bases are shared with TRBD1. Specimen: CD4+ or CD8+ T cells sorted from blood, collected in a trial of the OX40 agonist ivuxolimab. The source of this sequence is an adult with an advanced solid tumor such as melanoma, head and neck, liver or kidney cancer. As DNA, the CDR3 is TGTGCCAGTAACGACAGGGGGCCCCCGAACACTGAAGCTTTCTTT. Translating it yields CASNDRGPPNTEAFF.